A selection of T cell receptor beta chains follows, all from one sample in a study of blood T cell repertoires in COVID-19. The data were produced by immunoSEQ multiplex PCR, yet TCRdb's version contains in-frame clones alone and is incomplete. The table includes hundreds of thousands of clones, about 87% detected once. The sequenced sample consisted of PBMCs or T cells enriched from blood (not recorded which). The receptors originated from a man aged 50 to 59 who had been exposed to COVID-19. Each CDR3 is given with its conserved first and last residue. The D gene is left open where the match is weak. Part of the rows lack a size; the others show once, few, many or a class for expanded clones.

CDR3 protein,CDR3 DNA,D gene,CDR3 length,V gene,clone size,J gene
CASSIGQGVTNYGYTF,TGCGCCAGCAGCATCGGCCAGGGTGTAACTAACTATGGCTACACCTTC,.,16,TRBV5-1,.,TRBJ1-2
CASSQGQNSPLHF,TGTGCCAGCAGCCAAGGACAGAATTCACCCCTCCACTTT,.,13,TRBV4-2,.,TRBJ1-6
CAGGRIGSGNQPQHF,TGTGCGGGAGGGAGGATCGGGTCGGGCAATCAGCCCCAGCATTTT,.,15,TRBV19,.,TRBJ1-5
CASSSGQGSYEQYF,TGTGCCAGCAGCAGTGGACAGGGATCCTACGAGCAGTACTTC,TRBD1,14,TRBV11-3,.,TRBJ2-7
CASSSGGALNTEAFF,TGCGCCAGCAGCTCAGGGGGCGCCTTGAACACTGAAGCTTTCTTT,TRBD1,15,TRBV5-1,once,TRBJ1-1
CASSLQGQSYNEQFF,TGTGCCAGTAGTTTGCAGGGCCAATCCTACAATGAGCAGTTCTTC,.,15,TRBV19,.,TRBJ2-1
CASSPFGGFDTEAFF,TGTGCCAGCTCACCATTCGGAGGCTTCGACACTGAAGCTTTCTTT,.,15,TRBV18,.,TRBJ1-1
CARSFRGRDETQYF,TGTGCCAGAAGCTTCAGGGGGCGGGATGAGACCCAGTACTTC,.,14,TRBV7-5,.,TRBJ2-5
CAISESGRGMNTEAFF,TGTGCCATCAGTGAGTCGGGAAGGGGCATGAACACTGAAGCTTTCTTT,.,16,TRBV10-3,.,TRBJ1-1
CASSGDRLQPQHF,TGTGCCAGCAGCGGGGACAGGTTGCAGCCCCAGCATTTT,TRBD1,13,TRBV11-2,.,TRBJ1-5
CASGRDTEAFF,TGTGCCAGCGGCAGGGACACTGAAGCTTTCTTT,.,11,TRBV12-3/TRBV12-4,.,TRBJ1-1
CASSLGDRDADTQYF,TGTGCCAGCAGCTTGGGTGACAGGGACGCAGATACGCAGTATTTT,TRBD1,15,TRBV5-8,.,TRBJ2-3
CASRQYYGYTF,TGTGCCAGCAGACAGTACTATGGCTACACCTTC,.,11,TRBV2,.,TRBJ1-2
CASSQGVAGKTSRYNSPLHF,TGTGCCAGCAGCCAAGGGGTGGCAGGGAAGACGTCTCGCTATAATTCACCCCTCCACTTT,.,20,TRBV3-1/TRBV3-2,.,TRBJ1-6
CADADCTEAFF,TGTGCCGACGCAGACTGCACTGAAGCTTTCTTT,.,11,TRBV9,.,TRBJ1-1
CASSSREYGYTF,TGTGCCAGCAGTTCGAGGGAATATGGCTACACCTTC,.,12,TRBV28,.,TRBJ1-2